These T cell receptor beta chains were read from a single sample in a study of T-cell memory formation after mild COVID-19. Using its own MiXCR run on the 5' RACE reads, TCRdb lists one record per CDR3 protein. Of under 150,000 distinct CDR3 sequences in the sample, about 24% were seen once. The sequenced material came from PBMCs or a T cell subset sorted from them (not recorded which). Receptor source: a man aged 18 to 30 who had mild COVID-19 (a few samples of this study predate the infection). Cell type and time point are not known. CDR3s leave out the opening cysteine and the closing phenylalanine or tryptophan. Fields, in order: J gene, V gene, CDR3 protein.

j_call: TRBJ2-1; v_call: TRBV5-1; cdr3_aa: ASSLSSGGAGEQF
j_call: TRBJ2-7; v_call: TRBV7-9; cdr3_aa: ASSPRGTLLQY
j_call: TRBJ2-7; v_call: TRBV9; cdr3_aa: ASSVDPGTAYEQY
j_call: TRBJ1-1; v_call: TRBV5-1; cdr3_aa: ASRDPGRTNTEAF
j_call: TRBJ1-4; v_call: TRBV15; cdr3_aa: ATSGSGVRATNEKLF
j_call: TRBJ2-1; v_call: TRBV12-3/TRBV12-4; cdr3_aa: ASRLRGGNEQF
j_call: TRBJ1-1; v_call: TRBV4-3; cdr3_aa: ASSPNQGNTEAF
j_call: TRBJ2-3; v_call: TRBV20-1; cdr3_aa: SARRGRERPDTQY
j_call: TRBJ1-1; v_call: TRBV7-9; cdr3_aa: ASSLSRSTVKGTEAF
j_call: TRBJ1-6; v_call: TRBV7-9; cdr3_aa: ASSDPKGSPLH
j_call: TRBJ2-7; v_call: TRBV7-9; cdr3_aa: ASSLSSARDNEQY
j_call: TRBJ2-2; v_call: TRBV15; cdr3_aa: ATSLLNTGELF
j_call: TRBJ2-5; v_call: TRBV9; cdr3_aa: ASSVVPAGLETQY
j_call: TRBJ2-3; v_call: TRBV12-3/TRBV12-4; cdr3_aa: ASTNPPGQGTDTQY
j_call: TRBJ2-3; v_call: TRBV28; cdr3_aa: ASSLLRGLSTDTQY
j_call: TRBJ2-3; v_call: TRBV20-1; cdr3_aa: SARAVAGGPITDTQY
j_call: TRBJ2-1; v_call: TRBV6-1; cdr3_aa: ASLRGGGRDEQF
j_call: TRBJ2-3; v_call: TRBV19; cdr3_aa: ASSIRRLTDTQY
j_call: TRBJ1-3; v_call: TRBV7-9; cdr3_aa: ASSRRAGGNTIY
j_call: TRBJ2-3; v_call: TRBV19; cdr3_aa: ASSIGQGTDTQY
j_call: TRBJ1-2; v_call: TRBV14; cdr3_aa: ASSQAPGQGLGGYT
j_call: TRBJ1-5; v_call: TRBV20-1; cdr3_aa: STPRSLYSNQPQH
j_call: TRBJ2-7; v_call: TRBV7-2; cdr3_aa: ASRYRDYGTYEQY
j_call: TRBJ2-5; v_call: TRBV30; cdr3_aa: AWMAVWETQY
j_call: TRBJ2-2; v_call: TRBV7-8; cdr3_aa: ASSLAGQGYGELF
j_call: TRBJ2-3; v_call: TRBV11-2; cdr3_aa: ASSSGAGGPLGDTQY
j_call: TRBJ2-5; v_call: TRBV29-1; cdr3_aa: SVEPRQFPYQETQY
j_call: TRBJ2-1; v_call: TRBV4-3; cdr3_aa: ASSPSGGAWDEQF
j_call: TRBJ2-7; v_call: TRBV27; cdr3_aa: ASSPWTSVREQY
j_call: TRBJ1-1; v_call: TRBV20-1; cdr3_aa: SARVPLGTAASQAF
j_call: TRBJ2-3; v_call: TRBV10-2; cdr3_aa: ASSGTSGGTSTDTQY
j_call: TRBJ2-3; v_call: TRBV24-1; cdr3_aa: ATSDSRQGYTDTQY
j_call: TRBJ2-7; v_call: TRBV5-1; cdr3_aa: ASSLEGQGGDEQY
j_call: TRBJ2-1; v_call: TRBV12-3/TRBV12-4; cdr3_aa: ASSYYPLDEQF
j_call: TRBJ2-5; v_call: TRBV19; cdr3_aa: ATATGGYTPETQY
j_call: TRBJ2-2; v_call: TRBV11-2; cdr3_aa: ASSLAWGRGENTGELF
j_call: TRBJ2-7; v_call: TRBV9; cdr3_aa: ASSPSGTAYYEQY
j_call: TRBJ1-1; v_call: TRBV7-9; cdr3_aa: ASSSMDSLGDTEAF
j_call: TRBJ1-2; v_call: TRBV4-1; cdr3_aa: ASSQEAQRIYGYT
j_call: TRBJ1-3; v_call: TRBV6-6; cdr3_aa: ASSYSRREGGRNTIY
j_call: TRBJ1-4; v_call: TRBV4-1; cdr3_aa: ASSQEGGLQEKLF
j_call: TRBJ2-1; v_call: TRBV4-1; cdr3_aa: ASSQVGTGGPQF
j_call: TRBJ2-2; v_call: TRBV3-1; cdr3_aa: ASSQDWGNLPPHTGELF
j_call: TRBJ2-5; v_call: TRBV5-1; cdr3_aa: ASSWGAGPGPQETQY
j_call: TRBJ2-2; v_call: TRBV6-2/TRBV6-3; cdr3_aa: ASSYFLGEGKGTGELF
j_call: TRBJ2-1; v_call: TRBV7-3; cdr3_aa: ASSSGLAGNPYNEQF
j_call: TRBJ2-1; v_call: TRBV28; cdr3_aa: ASRGDRTYDITYNEQF
j_call: TRBJ2-7; v_call: TRBV6-6; cdr3_aa: ASSPLGGSGYEQY
j_call: TRBJ1-5; v_call: TRBV6-4; cdr3_aa: ASSDPPRQINQPQH
j_call: TRBJ2-5; v_call: TRBV11-2; cdr3_aa: ASSPLEKLETQY
j_call: TRBJ2-2; v_call: TRBV7-8; cdr3_aa: ASSLYLAGDTGELF